Listed below are T cell receptor beta chains from one sample, sequenced in a study of T-cell reconstitution after alpha-beta-depleted transplantation in children. TCRdb reprocessed the PCR reads via MiXCR and lists one record per CDR3 protein. The table lists 500,000 to 750,000 distinct CDR3 sequences, 25% to 30% of them singletons. Sequencing used PBMCs, obtained before TCRalphabeta/CD19-depleted stem cell transplant. The receptor source for this set is a boy under three years old with Wiskott-Aldrich syndrome, due to receive a stem cell transplant. Each CDR3 is given with its conserved first and last residue.

TRBV24-1	CATSDWTNQETQYF
TRBV18	CASSPLGQGDIIYGYTF
TRBV29-1	CSGRETYNEKLFF
TRBV20-1	CSATSGGGNEQFF
TRBV6-2/TRBV6-3	CASSRRAGLKETQYF
TRBV5-1	CASSYLQGSGYEQYF
TRBV20-1	CSARDALGETQYF
TRBV5-1	CASSSNRDRGSYNEQFF
TRBV4-2	CASSQPGDTQYF
TRBV12-3/TRBV12-4	CASSPTGDTLHF
TRBV7-9	CASSTATDYYGYTF
TRBV5-1	CASSLAPGSQETQYF
TRBV9	CASSVELNNEQYF
TRBV7-3	CASSKGQAYNEQFF
TRBV9	CASSVAGKNEQFF
TRBV29-1	CSVGENRGYEQFF
TRBV4-2	CASSQLRTKNTGELFF